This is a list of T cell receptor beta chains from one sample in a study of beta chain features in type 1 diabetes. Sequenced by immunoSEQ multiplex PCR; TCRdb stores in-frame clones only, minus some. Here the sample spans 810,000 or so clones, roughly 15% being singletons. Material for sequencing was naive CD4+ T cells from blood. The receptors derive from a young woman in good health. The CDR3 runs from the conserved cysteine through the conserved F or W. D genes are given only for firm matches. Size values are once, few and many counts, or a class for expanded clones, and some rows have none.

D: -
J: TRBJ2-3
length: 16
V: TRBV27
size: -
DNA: TGTGCCAGCAGTTTCCTACCCAAGCGGCACACAGATACGCAGTATTTT
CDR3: CASSFLPKRHTDTQYF

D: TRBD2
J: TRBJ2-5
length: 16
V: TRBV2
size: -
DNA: TGTGCCAGCAGGGGACTAGCGGGAGACTCGGGAGAGACCCAGTACTTC
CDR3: CASRGLAGDSGETQYF

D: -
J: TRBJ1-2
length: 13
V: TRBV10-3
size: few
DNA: TGTGCCACCGAGGCGGGGGTAAACTATGGCTACACCTTC
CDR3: CATEAGVNYGYTF

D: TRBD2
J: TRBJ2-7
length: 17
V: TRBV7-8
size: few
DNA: TGTGCCAGCAGCTCTCACTGGACTAGCTCTATGGGCAGCGAGCAGTACTTC
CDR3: CASSSHWTSSMGSEQYF

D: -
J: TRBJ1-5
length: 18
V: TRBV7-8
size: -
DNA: TGTGCCAGCAGCACCCGCTACGCGGGCAGGGATAGCAATCAGCCCCAGCATTTT
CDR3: CASSTRYAGRDSNQPQHF

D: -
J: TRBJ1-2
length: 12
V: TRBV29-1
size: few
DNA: TGCAGCGTTGGGCAGGGGTCGTATGGCTACACCTTC
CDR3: CSVGQGSYGYTF

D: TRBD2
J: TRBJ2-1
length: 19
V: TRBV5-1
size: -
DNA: TGCGCCAGCAAGGCTGAAGGACTAGCGGGAGGAGGCTCCTACAATGAGCAGTTCTTC
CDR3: CASKAEGLAGGGSYNEQFF

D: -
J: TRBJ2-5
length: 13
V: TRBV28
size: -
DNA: TGTGCCAGCAGTTGGGCAGCCGAAGAGACCCAGTACTTC
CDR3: CASSWAAEETQYF

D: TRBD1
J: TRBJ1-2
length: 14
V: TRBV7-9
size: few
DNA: TGTGCCAGCAGTTTTATTTTTGGGGGACAGGGCTACACCTTC
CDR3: CASSFIFGGQGYTF

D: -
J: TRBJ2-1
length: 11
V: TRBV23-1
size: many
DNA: TGCGCCAGCAGTCATCTGGGCCCGCAGTTCTTC
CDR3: CASSHLGPQFF

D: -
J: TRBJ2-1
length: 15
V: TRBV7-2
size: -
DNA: TGTGCCAGCAGCTTATCGGGGGCAGACTACAATGAGCAGTTCTTC
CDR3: CASSLSGADYNEQFF

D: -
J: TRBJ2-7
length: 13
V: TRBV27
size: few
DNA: TGTGCCAGCAGTTTATCCCTCGGGCTCGAGCAGTACTTC
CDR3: CASSLSLGLEQYF

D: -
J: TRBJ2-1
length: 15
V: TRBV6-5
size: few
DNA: TGTGCCAGCAGTTACGTCCAGGGGGGGATCAATGAGCAGTTCTTC
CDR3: CASSYVQGGINEQFF

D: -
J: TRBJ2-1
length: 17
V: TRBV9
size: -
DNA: TGTGCCAGCAGCGTAGCGGGAGGGGGCGCATCGGGCAATGAGCAGTTCTTC
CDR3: CASSVAGGGASGNEQFF

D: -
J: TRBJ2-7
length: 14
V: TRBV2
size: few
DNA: TGTGCCAGCAGTGCCCCCCGACAGCAGTACGAGCAGTACTTC
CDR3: CASSAPRQQYEQYF

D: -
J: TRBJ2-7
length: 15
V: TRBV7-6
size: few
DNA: TGTGCCAGCAGCCCGAATAACGCCGAAGGCTACGAGCAGTACTTC
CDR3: CASSPNNAEGYEQYF

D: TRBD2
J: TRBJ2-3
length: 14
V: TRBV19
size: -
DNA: TGTGCCAGCGGGACTAGCGGGAAAACAGATACGCAGTATTTT
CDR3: CASGTSGKTDTQYF

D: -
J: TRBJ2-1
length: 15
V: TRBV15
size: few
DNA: TGTGCCACCAGCACGGGGGATTTCCCCCCCAATGAGCAGTTCTTC
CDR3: CATSTGDFPPNEQFF

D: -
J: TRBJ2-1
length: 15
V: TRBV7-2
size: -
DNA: TGTGCCAGCAGCTTCGGCGGGGCCCGCTACAATGAGCAGTTCTTC
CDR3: CASSFGGARYNEQFF

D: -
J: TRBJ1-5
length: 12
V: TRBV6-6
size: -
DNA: TGTGCCAGCAGTCCGGTTTATCAGCCCCAGCATTTT
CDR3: CASSPVYQPQHF

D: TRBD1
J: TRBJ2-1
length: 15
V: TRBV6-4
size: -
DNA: TGTGCCAGCAGTGAAGGGACAGGCTCCTACAATGAGCAGTTCTTC
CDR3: CASSEGTGSYNEQFF

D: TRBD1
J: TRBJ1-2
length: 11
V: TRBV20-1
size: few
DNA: TGCAGCCCCAGGGGGGTCCATGGCTACACCTTC
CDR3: CSPRGVHGYTF

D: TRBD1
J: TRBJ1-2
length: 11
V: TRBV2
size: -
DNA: TGTGCCAGCGGGGACAGCTATGGCTACACCTTC
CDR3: CASGDSYGYTF

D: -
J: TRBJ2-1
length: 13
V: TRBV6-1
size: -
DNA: TGTGCCAGCAGGGTCTCAGTTTTGGGTGAGCAGTTCTTC
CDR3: CASRVSVLGEQFF

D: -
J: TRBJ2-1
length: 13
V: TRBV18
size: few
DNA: TGTGCCAGCTCACTAGGCGGACACAATGAGCAGTTCTTC
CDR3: CASSLGGHNEQFF

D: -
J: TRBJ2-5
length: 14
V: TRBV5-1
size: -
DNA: TGCGCCAGCAGCCTTGGGTCGGGTAGGGAGACCCAGTACTTC
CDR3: CASSLGSGRETQYF

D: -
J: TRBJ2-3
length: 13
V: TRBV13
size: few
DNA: TGTGCCAGCAGCTTACTTAACACAGATACGCAGTATTTT
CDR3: CASSLLNTDTQYF

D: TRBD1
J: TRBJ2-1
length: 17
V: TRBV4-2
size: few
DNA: TGTGCCAGCAGCCCCTTTGGGGGACAGAGCTCCTACAATGAGCAGTTCTTC
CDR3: CASSPFGGQSSYNEQFF

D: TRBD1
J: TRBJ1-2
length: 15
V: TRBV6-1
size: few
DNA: TGTGCCAGCATTGAAGCCGGGACAGGTCTCGGTGGCTACACCTTC
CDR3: CASIEAGTGLGGYTF

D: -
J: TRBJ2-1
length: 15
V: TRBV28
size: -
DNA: TGTGCCAGCAGTCACGGGACTCCCATTTTAAATGAGCAGTTCTTC
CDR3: CASSHGTPILNEQFF

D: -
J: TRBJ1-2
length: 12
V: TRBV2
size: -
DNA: TGTGCCAGCGGCAGGGACGCCTATGGCTACACCTTC
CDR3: CASGRDAYGYTF

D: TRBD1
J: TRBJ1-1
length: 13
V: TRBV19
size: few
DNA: TGTGCCAGTAGTCCAGGGACAGGGCCTGAAGCTTTCTTT
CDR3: CASSPGTGPEAFF

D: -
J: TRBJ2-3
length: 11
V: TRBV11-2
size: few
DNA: TGTGCCAGCAGCTTTAGGGGGACGCAGTATTTT
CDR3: CASSFRGTQYF

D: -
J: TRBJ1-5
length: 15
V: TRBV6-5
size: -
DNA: TGTGCCAGCAGTCCCCAGCCGGGCGGGAGTCAGCCCCAGCATTTT
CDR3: CASSPQPGGSQPQHF

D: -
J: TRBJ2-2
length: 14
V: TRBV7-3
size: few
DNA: TGTGCCAGCGGGGCGGCCACGAACACCGGGGAGCTGTTTTTT
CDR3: CASGAATNTGELFF

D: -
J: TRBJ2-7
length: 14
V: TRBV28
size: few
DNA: TGTGCCAGCAGCCTTTCCGGCAGGGGCTACGAGCAGTACTTC
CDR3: CASSLSGRGYEQYF

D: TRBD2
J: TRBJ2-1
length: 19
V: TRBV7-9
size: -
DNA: TGTGCCAGCAGCTCAAGAGGCGGGACTAGCGGGGACTCCTACAATGAGCAGTTCTTC
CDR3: CASSSRGGTSGDSYNEQFF

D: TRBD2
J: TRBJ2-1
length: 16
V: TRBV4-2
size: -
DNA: TGTGCCAGCAGCCGAGGGACGACTAGCGGGAGGAATGAGCAGTTCTTC
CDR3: CASSRGTTSGRNEQFF

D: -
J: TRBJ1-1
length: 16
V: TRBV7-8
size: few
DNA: TGTGCCAGCAGCTTATTTAGCCGAAACTTGAACACTGAAGCTTTCTTT
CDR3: CASSLFSRNLNTEAFF

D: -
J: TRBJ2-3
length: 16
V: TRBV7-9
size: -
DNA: TGTGCCAGCAGCTTAGGTATTGGGGGAGGCCTCGATACGCAGTATTTT
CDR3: CASSLGIGGGLDTQYF

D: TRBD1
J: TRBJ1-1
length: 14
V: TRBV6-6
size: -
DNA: TGTGCCAGCAACCCACAGGGGGCCCGGACTGAAGCTTTCTTT
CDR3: CASNPQGARTEAFF

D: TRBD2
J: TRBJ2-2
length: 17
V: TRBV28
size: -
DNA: TGTGCCAGCAGTTCCTCCCCGGGGGGACTAAACACCGGGGAGCTGTTTTTT
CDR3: CASSSSPGGLNTGELFF

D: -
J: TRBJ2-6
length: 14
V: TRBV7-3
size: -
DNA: TGTGCCAGCAGCCGAGATTCGGGGGCCAACGTCCTGACTTTC
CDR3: CASSRDSGANVLTF

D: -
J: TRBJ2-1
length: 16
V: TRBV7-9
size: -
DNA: TGTGCCAGCAAAAGGAGTTCAGGGAGCTCCTACAATGAGCAGTTCTTC
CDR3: CASKRSSGSSYNEQFF

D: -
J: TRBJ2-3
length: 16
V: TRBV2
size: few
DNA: TGTGCCAGCAGTAACCAGGGATCCCAAAGCACAGATACGCAGTATTTT
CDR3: CASSNQGSQSTDTQYF